The following is a TCR beta chain sequence with its context. The trim removed 4 bases at V and 2 bases at J, leaving 9 bases unmatched. This CDR3 has 15 residues. Germline-derived CDR1 and CDR2 are SQVTM and ANQGSEA. Original handling: Amplification of reference gene primers provided the estimated nucleated cell counts. Clones were sequenced by immunoSEQ multiplex PCR, and TCRdb holds only the in-frame ones, with some missing. The V and J calls and clone size were taken over from that table, and D and trimming were inferred from the DNA. The top ten hold under 4.5% of the sample, which has 150,000 or so clones, 70% to 90% seen once. This sample is drawn from a study of blood T cell repertoires in COVID-19. At the level of the study: Sites in the United States, Italy and Spain provided acute and convalescent COVID-19 samples.

Adults between about 18 and 95 years of age took part from 24 US areas. Cohort placement rested on clinical history that participants reported themselves. This receptor was identified in a woman between 50 and 59 years old who had recovered from COVID-19. The chain carries TRBV29-1 and TRBJ2-3; 7 bases map to TRBD1. The sequenced sample consisted of PBMCs or T cells enriched from blood (not recorded which). The CDR3 loop is CSVGGGQTNTDTQYF. The CDR3 DNA reads as TGCAGCGTTGGAGGGGGACAGACAAACACAGATACGCAGTATTTT.